This TCR beta chain was found in a study of vaccination effects on CD4 cells after COVID-19. The ViraFEST assay expanded antigen-specific CD4+ T cells with viral peptide pools before sequencing. Subsequent to a culture period of about ten days, CD4+ T cells were isolated. Vaccine recipients, nucleocapsid antibody negative, had no prior SARS-CoV-2 infection. Clones were read by immunoSEQ multiplex PCR, and TCRdb kept only the in-frame ones, dropping some. The profile shows more than 40,000 clones, more than 65% of them singletons. The V gene's germline CDR1 is MGHRA and CDR2 YSYEKL. The CDR3 is made up of 17 amino acids. The ends lost 1 base at V and 3 bases at J; junction bases unmatched: 4. About this clone itself: Its target is not known.

The chain uses TRBV4-1 and TRBJ1-6, with 9 bases that match TRBD1. The sequencing used CD4+ T cells from PBMCs cultured with HCoV-NL63 spike peptides, collected before COVID-19 vaccination. This TCR was recovered from a human donor who received a COVID-19 vaccine. DNA for the CDR3: TGCGCCAGCAGCCAAGTACAGGGGGCCGGCTATAATTCACCCCTCCACTTT. Translation: CASSQVQGAGYNSPLHF.